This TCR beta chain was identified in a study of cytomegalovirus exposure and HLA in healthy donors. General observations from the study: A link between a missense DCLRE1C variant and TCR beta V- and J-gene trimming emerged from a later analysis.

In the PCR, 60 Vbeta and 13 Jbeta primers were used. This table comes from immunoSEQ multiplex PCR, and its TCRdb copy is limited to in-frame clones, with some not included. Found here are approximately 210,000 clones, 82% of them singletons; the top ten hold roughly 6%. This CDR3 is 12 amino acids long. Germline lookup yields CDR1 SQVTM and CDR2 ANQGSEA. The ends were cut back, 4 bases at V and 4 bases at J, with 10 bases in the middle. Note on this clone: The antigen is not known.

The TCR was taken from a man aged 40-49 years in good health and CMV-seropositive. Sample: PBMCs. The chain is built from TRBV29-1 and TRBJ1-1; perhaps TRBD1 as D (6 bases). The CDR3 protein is CSVGRGGTEAFF. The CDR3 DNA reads TGCAGCGTTGGACGAGGGGGCACTGAAGCTTTCTTT.